These 5 T cell receptor beta chains share one sample of origin, sequenced in a study of blood T cell repertoires in COVID-19. TCRdb's copy holds only in-frame clones and misses some; the assay was immunoSEQ multiplex PCR. The sample shows some 250,000 clones, 82% of them seen only once. Sequencing input: peripheral blood. These receptors came from a woman younger than 30 with acute or convalescent COVID-19.

CDR3 sequence (DNA): TGTGCCAGCAGCCAAGATCGGCGGGAGGTCTACAATGAGCAGTTCTTC. Translation: CASSQDRREVYNEQFF. The rearrangement links TRBV4-2 to TRBJ2-1; 8 nucleotides match TRBD2. CDR1 is LGHNA, CDR2 YNFKEQ, per germline. With 0 bases clipped from V and 3 bases from J, the junction kept 4 bases outside the gene matches. The CDR3 spans 16 residues.

This clone has a count of ten or more. J is TRBJ2-2 and V is TRBV2, with a tentative D call TRBD1 (6 bases). There are 15 residues in the CDR3. V lost 5 bases and J lost 4, with 14 bases in between. Germline CDR1 and CDR2: SNHLY and FYNNEI. CDR3 coding DNA: TGTGCCAGCAGTTCCCGGGACACAAGCACCGGGGAGCTGTTTTTT. Translated, it gives CASSSRDTSTGELFF.

The CDR3 here is CASSYSAGDYNEQFF. CDR3 coding DNA: TGTGCCAGCAGTTACTCGGCAGGGGACTACAATGAGCAGTTCTTC. The genes are TRBV6-5 and TRBJ2-1; TRBD1 might be the D (6 bases). V lost 0 bases and J 3 bases, leaving 9 bases between the germline ends. This CDR3 has 15 residues. CDR1 MNHEY and CDR2 SVGAGI come from the germline V gene.

This rearrangement joins TRBV6-5 to TRBJ1-5; D perhaps matches TRBD1 (5 bases). V gave up 0 bases and J gave up 6 bases, with 12 bases separating them. Per the germline V gene, CDR1 is MNHEY and CDR2 is SVGAGI. The CDR3 covers 15 residues. The CDR3 bases are TGTGCCAGCAGTTACTCTGGCAGGGTGGGTCAGCCCCAGCATTTT. Protein sequence: CASSYSGRVGQPQHF.

A single count supports this clone. The chain couples TRBV2 to TRBJ2-5, with D perhaps matching TRBD2 (6 bases). The CDR3 runs 14 residues. V lost 4 bases, J lost 0 bases, and 9 bases lay in between. In germline, CDR1 is SNHLY, CDR2 FYNNEI. CDR3 sequence (DNA): TGTGCCAGCAGTGGGGGGACTTACCAAGAGACCCAGTACTTC. The encoded protein is CASSGGTYQETQYF.